The 21 T cell receptor beta chains reported below all come from one sample, sequenced in a study of memory CD4+ T cells and cytomegalovirus serostatus (dated by TCRdb to about 2019). A FACSAria II was used to sort memory CD4+ T cells, defined as single viable CD3+CD4+CD8-CD45RO+ cells. Libraries were made using the immunoSEQ multiplex PCR assay. TCRdb took over this immuneACCESS table, retaining in-frame rearrangements with V and J assigned. Such tables are incomplete; in checked studies, under half of the missing clones stem from an unresolved V gene, and the remainder is unexplained. This sample gives roughly 84,000 clones in total; 65% to 85% of them show up just once. Together, the top ten hold around 0.78% of the sample. The source material was memory CD4+ T cells from blood. The source is an adult in good health and CMV-seronegative.

The chain links TRBV5-4 to TRBJ2-2; a weak D match, TRBD1 (5 bases). The germline gives CDR1 SGHNT, CDR2 YYREEE (reference sequence). The CDR3 has 14 amino acids. Trimming took 0 bases from V and 4 from J, leaving 7 bases between them. Written as DNA, the CDR3 is TGTGCCAGCAGCTTGGAGGGGCTCACCGGGGAGCTGTTTTTT. It is translated as CASSLEGLTGELFF.

This clone appeared a single time. The chain links TRBV28 to TRBJ2-7; TRBD1 matches 10 bases. With 7 bases clipped from V and 5 bases from J, the junction kept 11 bases outside the gene matches. The CDR3 contains 15 residues. Looked up from germline, CDR1 is MDHEN and CDR2 is SYDVKM. In DNA, the CDR3 is TGTGCCAGCAACTCAGGGGGACAGGGGTCCCACGAGCAGTACTTC. Translation: CASNSGGQGSHEQYF.

V is TRBV18 and J is TRBJ1-1; D ambiguous. Per germline, CDR1 KGHSH and CDR2 LQKENI. The V end was cut by 1 base, the J end by 0 bases, with 30 bases between. The CDR3 is made up of 22 amino acids. CDR3 sequence (DNA): TGTGCCAGCTCACCACGAGTAATCCCCTTCCGAAGAACCCTAACCATGAACACTGAAGCTTTCTTT. It yields the protein CASSPRVIPFRRTLTMNTEAFF.

V gene TRBV28 combines with J gene TRBJ2-1, with a tentative D call TRBD1 (6 bases). Between the trimmed V and J ends, which lost 3 bases and 9 bases, there was a span of 15 bases. Per germline, CDR1 MDHEN and CDR2 SYDVKM. The CDR3 extends over 14 amino acids. This chain's CDR3 is CASSFLTGSGEQFF. In DNA form, the CDR3 reads TGTGCCAGCAGTTTTCTTACAGGGTCCGGTGAGCAGTTCTTC.

The CDR3 here is CASRGSRNTEAFF. Here the CDR3 DNA reads TGTGCCAGTAGGGGGAGTAGGAACACTGAAGCTTTCTTT. V is TRBV19 and J is TRBJ1-1; no reliable D call. Germline V gene lookup returns CDR1 LNHDA and CDR2 SQIVND (reference sequence). Trimming cost V 6 bases and J 1 base, with 9 bases left between them. This CDR3 has 13 amino acids.

This sequence joins TRBV2 and TRBJ2-2; D is unclear. The CDR3 length is 12 residues. Germline loops: CDR1 SNHLY, CDR2 FYNNEI. V lost 5 bases, J lost 5 bases, and 6 bases lay in between. CDR3 nucleotide sequence: TGTGCCAGCAGTCTTGGGACCGGGGAGCTGTTTTTT. The encoded protein is CASSLGTGELFF.

The chain couples TRBV18 to TRBJ2-3; perhaps D is TRBD1 or TRBD2 (5 bases each). CDR3 length: 14 residues. Germline V gene sequence: CDR1 KGHSH, CDR2 LQKENI. The V end lost 5 bases, the J end lost 0 bases, and 9 bases lay between the germline ends. The CDR3: CASSSRDSTDTQYF. For the CDR3, the DNA is TGTGCCAGCTCATCCCGGGACAGCACAGATACGCAGTATTTT.

In this sample, this clone turned up a few times. The CDR3 bases are TGTGCCAGCAGGCGGGGACAGGATCCTAGCACAGATACGCAGTATTTT. It translates to CASRRGQDPSTDTQYF. The rearrangement joins TRBV2 to TRBJ2-3; 8 bases agree with TRBD1. The ends lost 6 bases at V and 0 bases at J; junction bases unmatched: 8. This CDR3 is built from 16 residues. The germline CDR1 and CDR2 sequences are SNHLY and FYNNEI.

This clone came up once. The rearrangement uses TRBV5-1 and TRBJ2-7, with a possible D match to TRBD1 (5 bases). Trimming took 4 bases from V and 3 from J, leaving 14 bases between them. The CDR3 is 14 amino acids. Germline V lookup: CDR1 SGHRS, CDR2 YFSETQ. The CDR3 DNA reads as TGCGCCAGCAGCGCCGTCCAGGGTAACTACGAGCAGTACTTC. Its protein product is CASSAVQGNYEQYF.

V gene TRBV7-9 combines with J gene TRBJ1-2; possibly TRBD1 for D (6 bases). The V end lost 1 base, the J end lost 2 bases, and 17 bases lay between the germline ends. CDR1 SEHNR and CDR2 FQNEAQ come from the germline V gene (reference sequence). The length of the CDR3 is 17 residues. The CDR3 DNA is TGTGCCAGCAGCTTAGACGCCGGCAGGGGAGTCAACTATGGCTACACCTTC. Translated: CASSLDAGRGVNYGYTF. Full variable domain (missing parts from reference TRBV7-9 and TRBJ1-2): DTGVSQNPRHKITKRGQNVTFRCDPISEHNRLYWYRQTLGQGPEFLTYFQNEAQLEKSRLLSDRFSAERPKGSFSTLEIQRTEQGDSAMYLCASSLDAGRGVNYGYTFGSGTRLTVV.

The J gene is TRBJ2-2, the V gene TRBV27; 8 nucleotides align to TRBD1. Germline-derived CDR1 and CDR2 are MNHEY and SMNVEV (reference sequence). With V trimmed by 5 bases and J by 3 bases, 11 bases remained unmatched. This CDR3 comprises 17 residues. The CDR3 bases are TGTGCCAGCAGTGTACTCCCGGGACAGGTAGACACCGGGGAGCTGTTTTTT. It yields the protein CASSVLPGQVDTGELFF.

The V call is TRBV7-9, the J call TRBJ1-5; 7 bases are a match to TRBD1. The CDR3 sequence is 17 residues long. Germline V lookup: CDR1 SEHNR, CDR2 FQNEAQ (reference sequence). V gave up 1 base and J gave up 7 bases; unmatched junction bases: 13. For the CDR3, the DNA is TGTGCCAGCAGCTTAGAGCGGCAGGGGGTTCTCAGGCAGCCCCAGCATTTT. It translates to CASSLERQGVLRQPQHF.

V gene TRBV10-3 combines with J gene TRBJ1-5; 10 bases fit TRBD1. Germline V gene data show CDR1 as ENHRY and CDR2 as SYGVKD. The V segment lost 4 bases and the J segment 4 bases; nucleotides outside the gene matches: 7. The CDR3 is made up of 16 amino acids. The CDR3 protein is CAISADLGQGNQPQHF. CDR3 sequence (DNA): TGTGCCATCAGTGCCGACCTGGGACAGGGGAATCAGCCCCAGCATTTT.

The chain recombines TRBV11-2 with TRBJ2-5, with 8 bases fitting TRBD2. The CDR3 loop spans 16 amino acids. The ends lost 3 bases at V and 0 bases at J; junction bases unmatched: 6. From germline, CDR1 is SGHAT and CDR2 FQNNGV. CDR3: CASSFGTSGDQETQYF. The CDR3 DNA is TGTGCCAGCAGCTTCGGGACTAGTGGTGACCAAGAGACCCAGTACTTC. Filled out from reference TRBV11-2 and TRBJ2-5, the complete variable domain reads EAGVAQSPRYKIIEKRQSVAFWCNPISGHATLYWYQQILGQGPKLLIQFQNNGVVDDSQLPKDRFSAERLKGVDSTLKIQPAKLEDSAVYLCASSFGTSGDQETQYFGPGTRLLVL.

In regard to this clone: One junction end disagrees with the germline gene, perhaps due to a read error. The genes are TRBV6-5 and TRBJ1-2; 9 positions agree with TRBD1. This CDR3 has 15 residues. Germline-derived CDR1 and CDR2 are MNHEY and SVGAGI. The CDR3 spells CASSALQGANYGYTF. The CDR3 DNA reads TGTGCCAGCAGTGCATTACAGGGGGCTAATTATGGCTACACCTTC.

The chain carries TRBV5-1 and TRBJ2-7; D not certain. Trimming took 3 bases from V and 13 from J, leaving 8 bases between them. The germline V gene encodes CDR1 SGHRS and CDR2 YFSETQ. The CDR3 contains 9 residues. CDR3 protein: CASSSPGYF. Here the CDR3 DNA reads TGCGCCAGCAGCTCCCCAGGATACTTC. Together with reference TRBV5-1 and TRBJ2-7, the CDR3 gives the full variable domain: KAGVTQTPRYLIKTRGQQVTLSCSPISGHRSVSWYQQTPGQGLQFLFEYFSETQRNKGNFPGRFSGRQFSNSRSEMNVSTLELGDSALYLCASSSPGYFGPGTRLTVT.

The rearrangement links TRBV15 to TRBJ1-3; the match to TRBD1 covers 9 bases. V dropped 3 bases and J dropped 4; count of bases not matched to a gene: 7. The CDR3 sequence is 16 residues long. Germline values: CDR1 LNHNV, CDR2 YYDKDF (reference sequence). CDR3 amino acids: CATSSYDRGIGNTIYF. In DNA form, the CDR3 reads TGTGCCACCAGCAGTTACGACAGGGGGATCGGAAACACCATATATTTT.

This chain uses TRBV5-1 with TRBJ2-6; no definite D call. Germline V CDR1 and CDR2: SGHRS, YFSETQ. Trimming took 2 bases from V and 0 from J, leaving 3 bases between them. This CDR3 region has 14 residues. The CDR3 region is CASSFDSGANVLTF. The DNA for the CDR3 is TGCGCCAGCAGCTTTGACTCTGGGGCCAACGTCCTGACTTTC.

The rearrangement joins TRBV11-2 to TRBJ2-3, with unresolved D. This CDR3 contains 11 residues. The V gene's germline CDR1 is SGHAT and CDR2 FQNNGV. Trimming removed 5 bases at V and 2 bases at J, with 2 bases between. This CDR3 reads CASSHTDTQYF. The CDR3 nucleotides read TGTGCCAGCAGCCACACAGATACGCAGTATTTT.

CDR3 sequence reads: CASFSGGAGQYF. CDR3 bases: TGTGCCAGCTTTAGCGGGGGGGCCGGGCAGTATTTT. V usage is TRBV11-2 and J usage is TRBJ2-3, with TRBD2 identical over 11 bases. The CDR3 has 12 amino acids. Germline CDR1 is SGHAT and CDR2 is FQNNGV. V trimming: 8 bases; J trimming: 11 bases; junction bases outside the gene matches: 6.

The CDR3 sequence is CASSPGQGVGTEAFF. CDR3 nucleotides: TGTGCCAGCAGTCCGGGACAGGGGGTAGGTACTGAAGCTTTCTTT. The rearrangement uses TRBV6-5 and TRBJ1-1; 11 bases match TRBD1. Trimming removed 5 bases from V and 5 bases from J; junction bases left unmatched: 7. The CDR3 has 15 amino acids. CDR1 MNHEY and CDR2 SVGAGI come from the germline V gene.